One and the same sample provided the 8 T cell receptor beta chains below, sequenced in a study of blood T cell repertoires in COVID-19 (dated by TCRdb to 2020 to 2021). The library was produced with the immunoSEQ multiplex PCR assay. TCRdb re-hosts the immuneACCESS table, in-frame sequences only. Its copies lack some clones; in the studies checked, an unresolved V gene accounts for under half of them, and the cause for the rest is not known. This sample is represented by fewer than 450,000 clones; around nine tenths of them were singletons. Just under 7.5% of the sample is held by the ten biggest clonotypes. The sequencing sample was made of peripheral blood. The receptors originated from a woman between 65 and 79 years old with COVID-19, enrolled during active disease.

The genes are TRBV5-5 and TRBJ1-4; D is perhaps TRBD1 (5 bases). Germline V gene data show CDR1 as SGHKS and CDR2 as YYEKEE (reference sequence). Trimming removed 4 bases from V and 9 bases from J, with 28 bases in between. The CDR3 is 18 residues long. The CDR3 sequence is CASSPNDPGGEGRKKLFF. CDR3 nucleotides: TGTGCCAGCAGCCCGAATGACCCGGGAGGGGAAGGGCGAAAAAAACTGTTTTTT.

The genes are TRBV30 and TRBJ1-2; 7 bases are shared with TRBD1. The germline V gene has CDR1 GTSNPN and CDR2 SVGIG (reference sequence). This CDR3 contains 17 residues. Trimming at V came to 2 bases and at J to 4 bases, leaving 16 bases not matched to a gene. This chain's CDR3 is CAWSISGGQGGTYGYTF. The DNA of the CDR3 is TGTGCCTGGAGTATATCAGGTGGTCAGGGGGGAACCTATGGCTACACCTTC.

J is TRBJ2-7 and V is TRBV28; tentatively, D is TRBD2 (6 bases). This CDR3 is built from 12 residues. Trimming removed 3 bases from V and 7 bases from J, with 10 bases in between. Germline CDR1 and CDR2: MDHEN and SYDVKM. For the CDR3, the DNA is TGTGCCAGCAGTTTGATAGGGAGGGAGCAGTACTTC. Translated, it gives CASSLIGREQYF.

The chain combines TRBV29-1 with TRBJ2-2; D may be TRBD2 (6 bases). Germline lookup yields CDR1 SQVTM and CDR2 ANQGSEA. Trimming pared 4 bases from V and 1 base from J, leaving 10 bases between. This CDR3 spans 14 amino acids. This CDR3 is CSVAEGLNTGELFF. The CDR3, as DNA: TGCAGCGTTGCAGAGGGACTGAACACCGGGGAGCTGTTTTTT.

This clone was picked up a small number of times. CDR3: CASSLIAGTGEGYTF. Here the CDR3 DNA reads TGTGCCAGCAGCCTCATAGCCGGGACAGGAGAGGGCTACACCTTC. The chain couples TRBV11-2 to TRBJ1-2, with 8 positions matching TRBD1. The CDR3 is 15 residues long. After removal of 5 bases from V and 8 bases from J, the junction contained 13 bases not matched to a gene. CDR1 and CDR2 from the germline V gene are SGHAT and FQNNGV.

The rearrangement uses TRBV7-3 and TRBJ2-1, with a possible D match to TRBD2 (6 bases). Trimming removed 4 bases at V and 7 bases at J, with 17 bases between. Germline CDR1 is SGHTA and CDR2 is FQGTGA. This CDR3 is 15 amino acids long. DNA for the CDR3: TGTGCCAGCAGCTCCCCCGGCGGGGACCGGAATGAGCAGTTCTTC. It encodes CASSSPGGDRNEQFF. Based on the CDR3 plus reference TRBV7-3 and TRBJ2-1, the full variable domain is GAGVSQTPSNKVTEKGKYVELRCDPISGHTALYWYRQSLGQGPEFLIYFQGTGAADDSGLPNDRFFAVRPEGSVSTLKIQRTERGDSAVYLCASSSPGGDRNEQFFGPGTRLTVL.

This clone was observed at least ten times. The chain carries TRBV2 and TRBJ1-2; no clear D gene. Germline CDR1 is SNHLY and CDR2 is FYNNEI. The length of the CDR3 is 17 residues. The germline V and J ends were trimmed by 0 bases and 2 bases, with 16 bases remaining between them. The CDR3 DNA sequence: TGTGCCAGCAGTGAAGCGCTTCTGGGCAGCCCGAACTATGGCTACACCTTC. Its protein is CASSEALLGSPNYGYTF.

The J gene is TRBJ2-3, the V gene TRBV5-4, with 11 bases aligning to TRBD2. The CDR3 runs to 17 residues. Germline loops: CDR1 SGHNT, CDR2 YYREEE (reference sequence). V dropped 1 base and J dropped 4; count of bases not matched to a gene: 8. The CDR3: CASSLPSLSGGADTQYF. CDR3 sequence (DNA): TGTGCCAGCAGCTTGCCCTCCCTTAGCGGGGGGGCAGATACGCAGTATTTT.